Detailed here is one T cell receptor (beta chain). The antigen remains undetermined. This specimen comes from a study of shared clonotypes between healthy human individuals. About the study: The donors, two women and a few men, were aged 18 to 49. The study, taken as a whole, reports: Deeper or shallower sequencing was expected to change how clonotypes are shared among donors.

Each unsorted PBMC replicate got 300 ng genomic DNA, tens of thousands of genomes. TCRdb's table, derived via immunoSEQ multiplex PCR, lists solely in-frame clones and lacks some. Of about 490,000 clones in the sample, about 84% were seen once. J lost 2 bases, V lost 2 bases, and 4 bases had no gene match. The CDR3 spans 15 residues. Germline V gives CDR1 SGDLS, CDR2 YYNGEE. V usage is TRBV9 and J usage is TRBJ2-3; 8 bases map to TRBD2. This TCR was sampled from a woman in her forties in good health. Some clones in this sample may be carry-over from other donors' samples. The specimen was PBMCs. In DNA form, the CDR3 reads TGTGCCAGCAGCGTTGACGGGAGGGCCACAGATACGCAGTATTTT. Its protein is CASSVDGRATDTQYF.